This entry lists 19 T cell receptor beta chains sequenced from one sample in a study of T cells in localized non-small cell lung cancer. Produced via immunoSEQ multiplex PCR; TCRdb's table is partial and in-frame only. The table lists tens of thousands of clones, 80% to 90% of them singletons, with 9% to 15% in the top ten. Sample: PBMCs, taken before any cancer treatment. The receptors here all came from a man aged 35 to 69 with stage II squamous cell lung carcinoma.

This clone was seen only once. The chain combines TRBV29-1 with TRBJ1-2; a weak D match, TRBD1 (5 bases). V was clipped by 6 bases and J by 3 bases, with 14 bases between them. The CDR3 length is 13 residues. Germline lookup yields CDR1 SQVTM and CDR2 ANQGSEA. In nucleotides, the CDR3 is TGCAGCGTCCGCAGGGAATCTCACTATGGCTACACCTTC. Protein sequence: CSVRRESHYGYTF.

The rearrangement uses TRBV6-5 and TRBJ1-2; weak D call: TRBD1 (5 bases). Germline CDR1 MNHEY, CDR2 SVGAGI. This CDR3 is built from 13 residues. V was pared by 7 bases and J by 1 base, with 10 bases between. CDR3: CASKTGVNYGYTF. Written as DNA, the CDR3 is TGTGCCAGCAAGACGGGGGTTAACTATGGCTACACCTTC.

This chain uses TRBV6-1 with TRBJ2-2; D possibly corresponds to TRBD2 (5 bases). This CDR3 is built from 14 residues. The germline gives CDR1 MNHNS, CDR2 SASEGT. V was shortened by 3 bases and J by 4 bases, with 9 bases between the two germline ends. CDR3 residues: CASSERTGTGELFF. The CDR3, as DNA: TGTGCCAGCAGTGAGCGGACTGGCACCGGGGAGCTGTTTTTT.

This rearrangement joins TRBV5-6 to TRBJ2-1; maybe TRBD1 (5 bases). Germline CDR1 and CDR2: SGHDT and YYEEEE. V dropped 0 bases and J dropped 0 bases, with 10 bases sitting between them. This CDR3 has 16 amino acids. The CDR3 loop reads CASSLGGWSSYNEQFF. DNA of the CDR3: TGTGCCAGCAGCTTGGGGGGCTGGAGCTCCTACAATGAGCAGTTCTTC.

This sequence joins TRBV5-1 and TRBJ1-2; D may be TRBD1 (6 bases). Germline V lookup: CDR1 SGHRS, CDR2 YFSETQ. V lost 3 bases to trimming and J lost 3 bases, with 24 bases between them. The CDR3 spans 18 residues. The chain's CDR3 is CASSSFTPTGPIHYGYTF. For the CDR3, the DNA is TGCGCCAGCAGCTCCTTCACTCCAACAGGGCCCATTCACTATGGCTACACCTTC.

The V gene is TRBV18, the J gene TRBJ2-6; 8 bases map to TRBD1. Germline V gene data show CDR1 as KGHSH and CDR2 as LQKENI. V lost 3 bases, J lost 0 bases, and 1 base stayed unmatched. CDR3 length: 16 amino acids. This chain's CDR3 is CASSPDRVSGANVLTF. The CDR3 DNA sequence: TGTGCCAGCTCACCGGACAGGGTCTCTGGGGCCAACGTCCTGACTTTC.

This clone was observed a few times. The gene calls are TRBV25-1 and TRBJ2-2; 15 bases align to TRBD2. Germline trimming cut 2 bases from V and 8 bases from J; bases unmatched to any gene: 3. Germline V gives CDR1 MGHDK, CDR2 SYGVNS. The CDR3 length is 16 residues. The CDR3 DNA reads TGTGCCAGCAGTGAACGGACTAGCGGGAGGGGTGGGGAGCTGTTTTTT. Protein: CASSERTSGRGGELFF.

The genes are TRBV29-1 and TRBJ2-5; 12 bases fit TRBD2. The CDR3 covers 15 residues. Germline assignment: CDR1 SQVTM and CDR2 ANQGSEA. The trim removed 7 bases at V and 5 bases at J, leaving 11 bases unmatched. The CDR3 nucleotides are TGCAGCGCCACACTAGCGGGAGGAGGGGTTGAGACCCAGTACTTC. Its protein product is CSATLAGGGVETQYF. The whole variable domain, remainder taken from reference TRBV29-1 and TRBJ2-5, is SAVISQKPSRDICQRGTSLTIQCQVDSQVTMMFWYRQQPGQSLTLIATANQGSEATYESGFVIDKFPISRPNLTFSTLTVSNMSPEDSSIYLCSATLAGGGVETQYFGPGTRLLVL.

The V and J genes are TRBV6-5 and TRBJ2-5, with 10 positions matching TRBD1. The CDR3 contains 14 residues. Germline V CDR1 and CDR2: MNHEY, SVGAGI. With 4 bases clipped from V and 5 bases from J, the junction kept 4 bases outside the gene matches. CDR3 nucleotides: TGTGCCAGCAGTTTGGGACAGGGGATGGAGACCCAGTACTTC. Amino acids: CASSLGQGMETQYF.

This chain connects TRBV5-8 to TRBJ1-2; D gene ambiguous. Germline V gene lookup returns CDR1 SGHTS and CDR2 YDEGEE. Trimming cost V 6 bases and J 9 bases, with 15 bases left between them. The CDR3 runs 12 residues. CDR3 sequence (DNA): TGTGCCAGCACCCCTCGCAAAGTGAGCTACACCTTC. This gives the protein CASTPRKVSYTF.

The CDR3 spells CASSRQGVAGELFF. The DNA of the CDR3 is TGCGCCAGCTCCCGACAGGGTGTGGCCGGGGAGCTGTTTTTT. The chain joins TRBV5-1 to TRBJ2-2, with TRBD1 matching 7 bases. V shed 7 bases and J 6 bases; nucleotides not matched to a gene: 9. The germline CDR1 and CDR2 sequences are SGHRS and YFSETQ. This CDR3 is 14 amino acids long.

The chain uses TRBV7-2 and TRBJ2-6; TRBD2 matches 8 bases. The CDR3 spans 16 residues. Germline CDR1 is SGHTA and CDR2 is FQGNSA. The ends lost 2 bases at V and 6 bases at J; junction bases unmatched: 6. CDR3 sequence reads: CASSLRAGLVANVLTF. CDR3 DNA sequence: TGTGCCAGCAGCTTAAGGGCGGGACTAGTGGCCAACGTCCTGACTTTC.

The V call is TRBV30, the J call TRBJ1-5; possibly TRBD1 for D (5 bases). The CDR3 has 13 amino acids. The V end was cut by 1 base, the J end by 7 bases, with 11 bases between. The germline CDR1 and CDR2 sequences are GTSNPN and SVGIG (reference sequence). The CDR3 reads CAWSDRGEQPQHF. For the CDR3, the DNA is TGTGCCTGGAGTGATCGGGGGGAACAGCCCCAGCATTTT.

V usage is TRBV11-2 and J usage is TRBJ2-1; no firm D call. The CDR3 runs 14 residues. Per the germline V gene, CDR1 is SGHAT and CDR2 is FQNNGV. V lost 2 bases and J lost 8, with 13 bases in between. The CDR3 region has the DNA TGTGCCAGCAGCTTAAGGCCGGGTACTGATGAGCAGTTCTTC. Residues: CASSLRPGTDEQFF. Filled out from reference TRBV11-2 and TRBJ2-1, the complete variable domain reads EAGVAQSPRYKIIEKRQSVAFWCNPISGHATLYWYQQILGQGPKLLIQFQNNGVVDDSQLPKDRFSAERLKGVDSTLKIQPAKLEDSAVYLCASSLRPGTDEQFFGPGTRLTVL.

This clone was seen more than once but under ten times. The V gene is TRBV25-1, the J gene TRBJ2-2; D might be TRBD1 or TRBD2, each matching 5 bases. The CDR3 covers 13 residues. In germline, CDR1 is MGHDK, CDR2 SYGVNS. V lost 4 bases, J lost 5 bases, and 8 bases lay in between. CDR3 sequence: CASSVRETGELFF. In DNA, the CDR3 is TGTGCCAGCAGTGTCAGGGAGACCGGGGAGCTGTTTTTT.

This sequence joins TRBV30 and TRBJ1-4; D may be TRBD1 (5 bases). Trimming took 4 bases from V and 5 from J, leaving 11 bases between them. The germline gives CDR1 GTSNPN, CDR2 SVGIG (reference sequence). This CDR3 comprises 13 residues. CDR3 DNA: TGTGCCTGGAACCGGGGGGTGAATGAAAAACTGTTTTTT. Encoded protein: CAWNRGVNEKLFF.

This clone showed up just a few times. The rearrangement uses TRBV25-1 and TRBJ1-1; D unresolved. CDR1 and CDR2 from the germline V gene are MGHDK and SYGVNS. Trimming shortened V by 4 bases and J by 8 bases, and 11 bases separated the two germline ends. The CDR3 contains 12 residues. CDR3: CASSVGRREAFF. DNA for the CDR3: TGTGCCAGCAGTGTGGGAAGGCGGGAAGCTTTCTTT.

This clone is labeled medium-sized. The genes are TRBV15 and TRBJ2-1; 11 bases agree with TRBD2. This CDR3 comprises 17 residues. Germline V gives CDR1 LNHNV, CDR2 YYDKDF (reference sequence). V trimming: 0 bases; J trimming: 6 bases; junction bases outside the gene matches: 7. The CDR3 coding sequence is TGTGCCACCAGCAGAGATAGCGGGGGGGCCGAAACCAATGAGCAGTTCTTC. The encoded protein is CATSRDSGGAETNEQFF.

The rearrangement joins TRBV11-2 to TRBJ2-3, with TRBD2 identical over 7 bases. This CDR3 region has 15 residues. V shed 4 bases and J 3 bases; nucleotides not matched to a gene: 7. Germline CDR1 and CDR2: SGHAT and FQNNGV. The CDR3, as DNA: TGTGCCAGCAGCTCAACTAGCGACCTAACAGATACGCAGTATTTT. Protein: CASSSTSDLTDTQYF. The whole variable domain, filled in from reference TRBV11-2 and TRBJ2-3, reads EAGVAQSPRYKIIEKRQSVAFWCNPISGHATLYWYQQILGQGPKLLIQFQNNGVVDDSQLPKDRFSAERLKGVDSTLKIQPAKLEDSAVYLCASSSTSDLTDTQYFGPGTRLTVL.